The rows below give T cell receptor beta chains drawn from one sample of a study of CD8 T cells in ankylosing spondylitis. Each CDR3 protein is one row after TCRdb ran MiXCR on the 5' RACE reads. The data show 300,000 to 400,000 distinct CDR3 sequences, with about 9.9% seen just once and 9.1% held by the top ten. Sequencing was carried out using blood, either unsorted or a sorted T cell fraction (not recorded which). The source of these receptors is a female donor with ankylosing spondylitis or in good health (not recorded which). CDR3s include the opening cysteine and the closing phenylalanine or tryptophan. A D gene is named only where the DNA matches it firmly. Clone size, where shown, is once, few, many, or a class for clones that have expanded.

cdr3_nt: TGTGCCAGCAGCTGGACAGGGACTGAAGAAAAACTGTTTTTT
cdr3_aa: CASSWTGTEEKLFF
cdr3_length: 14
v_call: TRBV11-2
j_call: TRBJ1-4
d_call: TRBD1
clone_size: many

cdr3_nt: TGCAGCGTTGGGGTAGGGACTGTTACCTACAATGAGCAGTTCTTC
cdr3_aa: CSVGVGTVTYNEQFF
cdr3_length: 15
v_call: TRBV29-1
j_call: TRBJ2-1
d_call: NA
clone_size: few

cdr3_nt: TGTGCCAGCAGCCCCACCGCAACAGGGGTGGCCGGGGAGCTGTTTTTT
cdr3_aa: CASSPTATGVAGELFF
cdr3_length: 16
v_call: TRBV5-5
j_call: TRBJ2-2
d_call: TRBD1
clone_size: many

cdr3_nt: TGTGCCACCAGCGGTCAGTCCGGCACTGAAGCTTTCTTT
cdr3_aa: CATSGQSGTEAFF
cdr3_length: 13
v_call: TRBV15
j_call: TRBJ1-1
d_call: NA
clone_size: many

cdr3_nt: TGTGCCAGCACCTTGACTAGCAGGAATGAGCAGTTCTTC
cdr3_aa: CASTLTSRNEQFF
cdr3_length: 13
v_call: TRBV7-2
j_call: TRBJ2-1
d_call: TRBD2
clone_size: many

cdr3_nt: TGTGCCAGCAGCGTAGGGGCAGGGACTGGAAACACCATATATTTT
cdr3_aa: CASSVGAGTGNTIYF
cdr3_length: 15
v_call: TRBV9
j_call: TRBJ1-3
d_call: NA
clone_size: many

cdr3_nt: TGTGCCAGCAGCCAAGAGGTGGCAACAGAGACCCAGTACTTC
cdr3_aa: CASSQEVATETQYF
cdr3_length: 14
v_call: TRBV7-2
j_call: TRBJ2-5
d_call: NA
clone_size: NA

cdr3_nt: TGTGCCAGCAGGTCGTGGAGGGAGCAGTACTTC
cdr3_aa: CASRSWREQYF
cdr3_length: 11
v_call: TRBV28
j_call: TRBJ2-7
d_call: NA
clone_size: few

cdr3_nt: TGTGCCAGCTCACCTTTTGAAGGACCCACCATATATTTT
cdr3_aa: CASSPFEGPTIYF
cdr3_length: 13
v_call: TRBV18
j_call: TRBJ1-3
d_call: NA
clone_size: NA

cdr3_nt: TGTGCCAGCAGCCCGGTAGCGGGGGGCCGCACAGATACGCAGTATTTT
cdr3_aa: CASSPVAGGRTDTQYF
cdr3_length: 16
v_call: TRBV7-6
j_call: TRBJ2-3
d_call: TRBD2
clone_size: once

cdr3_nt: TGTGCCAGCAGTTTAAGGGGACAGGGAGTTATATCAAGGCAGTACTTC
cdr3_aa: CASSLRGQGVISRQYF
cdr3_length: 16
v_call: TRBV12-3/TRBV12-4
j_call: TRBJ2-7
d_call: TRBD1
clone_size: few

cdr3_nt: TGCGCCAGCAGCTTGGGTGGCTTAGATGAAGCTTTCTTT
cdr3_aa: CASSLGGLDEAFF
cdr3_length: 13
v_call: TRBV5-1
j_call: TRBJ1-1
d_call: NA
clone_size: NA

cdr3_nt: TGTGCCAGCAACAGGGCCACCTACGAGCAGTACTTC
cdr3_aa: CASNRATYEQYF
cdr3_length: 12
v_call: TRBV28
j_call: TRBJ2-7
d_call: NA
clone_size: many

cdr3_nt: TGTGCCAGCAGTTACCCCGACAGGGGGAAAGAGACCCAGTACTTC
cdr3_aa: CASSYPDRGKETQYF
cdr3_length: 15
v_call: TRBV6-5
j_call: TRBJ2-5
d_call: TRBD1
clone_size: few

cdr3_nt: TGTGCCAGCAGCTTAGACGAGATGGAGGGACAGCCCCAGCATTTT
cdr3_aa: CASSLDEMEGQPQHF
cdr3_length: 15
v_call: TRBV7-9
j_call: TRBJ1-5
d_call: NA
clone_size: NA

cdr3_nt: TGCGCCAGCAGCTCGGTAGCCGGGACAGCTAACACTGAAGCTTTCTTT
cdr3_aa: CASSSVAGTANTEAFF
cdr3_length: 16
v_call: TRBV5-1
j_call: TRBJ1-1
d_call: TRBD1
clone_size: many

cdr3_nt: TGCAGTGCTCTCCCGGGACAGGGGTATAGCAATCAGCCCCAGCATTTT
cdr3_aa: CSALPGQGYSNQPQHF
cdr3_length: 16
v_call: TRBV20-1
j_call: TRBJ1-5
d_call: TRBD1
clone_size: many

cdr3_nt: TGTGCCAGCAGCCCGGGACTCCAGCGACTTGAGCAGTACTTC
cdr3_aa: CASSPGLQRLEQYF
cdr3_length: 14
v_call: TRBV3-1
j_call: TRBJ2-7
d_call: NA
clone_size: few

cdr3_nt: TGCTGTGCCAACGAGGGAGGGGGGTTGGGCAATCAGCCCCAGCATTTT
cdr3_aa: CCANEGGGLGNQPQHF
cdr3_length: 16
v_call: TRBV20-1
j_call: TRBJ1-5
d_call: NA
clone_size: NA

cdr3_nt: TGTGCCAGCAGTTTCGCTTCAACAGGGCGAATTAATTCACCCCTCCACTTT
cdr3_aa: CASSFASTGRINSPLHF
cdr3_length: 17
v_call: TRBV28
j_call: TRBJ1-6
d_call: NA
clone_size: NA

cdr3_nt: TGCAGTGCCTCCGGGACGATGAAAGAGACCCAGTACTTC
cdr3_aa: CSASGTMKETQYF
cdr3_length: 13
v_call: TRBV20-1
j_call: TRBJ2-5
d_call: NA
clone_size: few

cdr3_nt: TGTGCCAGCAGCCCGGACGGCGAAGGGGAGCGTTCACCCCTCCACTTT
cdr3_aa: CASSPDGEGERSPLHF
cdr3_length: 16
v_call: TRBV7-9
j_call: TRBJ1-6
d_call: NA
clone_size: NA

cdr3_nt: TGCGCCAGCAGCCAAGATGCCATCCACAATGAGCAGTTCTTC
cdr3_aa: CASSQDAIHNEQFF
cdr3_length: 14
v_call: TRBV4-3
j_call: TRBJ2-1
d_call: NA
clone_size: many

cdr3_nt: TGCGCCAGCAGCCAAGTACCGGGAGTGGCCTACAATGAGCAGTTCTTC
cdr3_aa: CASSQVPGVAYNEQFF
cdr3_length: 16
v_call: TRBV4-3
j_call: TRBJ2-1
d_call: NA
clone_size: many

cdr3_nt: TGTGCCAGCAGCCCGGTCGACAGGGATAATGAGCAGTTCTTC
cdr3_aa: CASSPVDRDNEQFF
cdr3_length: 14
v_call: TRBV5-6
j_call: TRBJ2-1
d_call: TRBD1
clone_size: many

cdr3_nt: TGCAGTGCTAGAGGGGCAGCGGGAGGGGGGAGCATTCAGTACTTC
cdr3_aa: CSARGAAGGGSIQYF
cdr3_length: 15
v_call: TRBV20-1
j_call: TRBJ2-4
d_call: TRBD2
clone_size: NA

cdr3_nt: TGCAGCGTTGAAGGGACCCAATACAATGAGCAGTTCTTC
cdr3_aa: CSVEGTQYNEQFF
cdr3_length: 13
v_call: TRBV29-1
j_call: TRBJ2-1
d_call: NA
clone_size: NA

cdr3_nt: TGCGCCAGCAGCCCTCAGGGCCCCCAAGAGACCCAGTACTTC
cdr3_aa: CASSPQGPQETQYF
cdr3_length: 14
v_call: TRBV5-1
j_call: TRBJ2-5
d_call: NA
clone_size: few

cdr3_nt: TGCAGCGTCCTGACTAGCGGGTCCTACGAGCAGTACTTC
cdr3_aa: CSVLTSGSYEQYF
cdr3_length: 13
v_call: TRBV29-1
j_call: TRBJ2-7
d_call: TRBD2
clone_size: many

cdr3_nt: TGCGCCAGCAGAAATGCAGGAGCTCCAACTAATGAAAAACTGTTTTTT
cdr3_aa: CASRNAGAPTNEKLFF
cdr3_length: 16
v_call: TRBV5-1
j_call: TRBJ1-4
d_call: NA
clone_size: many

cdr3_nt: TGCAGCGTTGACGGGACTAGCGGGAGGCCACCCTACAATGAGCAGTTCTTC
cdr3_aa: CSVDGTSGRPPYNEQFF
cdr3_length: 17
v_call: TRBV29-1
j_call: TRBJ2-1
d_call: TRBD2
clone_size: once

cdr3_nt: TGTGCCAGCAGCTTAGTGCGGGGTATAAACAATGAGCAGTTCTTC
cdr3_aa: CASSLVRGINNEQFF
cdr3_length: 15
v_call: TRBV7-2
j_call: TRBJ2-1
d_call: NA
clone_size: NA

cdr3_nt: TGTGCCACCAGTGGTCTAGCGTGGGCAGATACGCAGTATTTT
cdr3_aa: CATSGLAWADTQYF
cdr3_length: 14
v_call: TRBV24-1
j_call: TRBJ2-3
d_call: NA
clone_size: many

cdr3_nt: TGCACCGTAGACAGGGGGGGTCCTGGAGATACGCAGTATTTT
cdr3_aa: CTVDRGGPGDTQYF
cdr3_length: 14
v_call: TRBV20-1
j_call: TRBJ2-3
d_call: TRBD1
clone_size: NA

cdr3_nt: TGTGCCAGCAGTTACTTGGGCGGGGGGGCAAATGAGCAGTTCTTC
cdr3_aa: CASSYLGGGANEQFF
cdr3_length: 15
v_call: TRBV6-5
j_call: TRBJ2-1
d_call: TRBD2
clone_size: many

cdr3_nt: TGTGCCAGCAGCTTAGTCCCGGGACAGGGCCTAAATGAAAAACTGTTTTTT
cdr3_aa: CASSLVPGQGLNEKLFF
cdr3_length: 17
v_call: TRBV7-9
j_call: TRBJ1-4
d_call: TRBD1
clone_size: NA

cdr3_nt: TGTGCCAGCAAGACATCCTCAGGGGTTGGCTACACCTTC
cdr3_aa: CASKTSSGVGYTF
cdr3_length: 13
v_call: TRBV28
j_call: TRBJ1-2
d_call: NA
clone_size: few

cdr3_nt: TGCAGTGCCCAGGACCCCAACTCCTACGAGCAGTACTTC
cdr3_aa: CSAQDPNSYEQYF
cdr3_length: 13
v_call: TRBV20-1
j_call: TRBJ2-7
d_call: NA
clone_size: few

cdr3_nt: TGCAGTGCTAACTGGGCAGTTGGGGACATTCAGTACTTC
cdr3_aa: CSANWAVGDIQYF
cdr3_length: 13
v_call: TRBV20-1
j_call: TRBJ2-4
d_call: NA
clone_size: many

cdr3_nt: TGCGCCAGCAGCTTGGGAGGGGCCAACTCCTACGAGCAGTACTTC
cdr3_aa: CASSLGGANSYEQYF
cdr3_length: 15
v_call: TRBV5-1
j_call: TRBJ2-7
d_call: NA
clone_size: NA

cdr3_nt: TGCAGTGCTTGGACAGAATGGGCCTACGAGCAGTACTTC
cdr3_aa: CSAWTEWAYEQYF
cdr3_length: 13
v_call: TRBV20-1
j_call: TRBJ2-7
d_call: NA
clone_size: many

cdr3_nt: TGTGCCATGGGCCCGGGGCTCTTCAATGAGCAGTTCTTC
cdr3_aa: CAMGPGLFNEQFF
cdr3_length: 13
v_call: TRBV7-9
j_call: TRBJ2-1
d_call: NA
clone_size: NA

cdr3_nt: TGTGCCAGCAGTCTCGAATTCGAGCAGTACTTC
cdr3_aa: CASSLEFEQYF
cdr3_length: 11
v_call: TRBV28
j_call: TRBJ2-7
d_call: NA
clone_size: many

cdr3_nt: TGTGCCAGCAGGTGGGGAGGGCATGAGCAGTTCTTC
cdr3_aa: CASRWGGHEQFF
cdr3_length: 12
v_call: TRBV7-2
j_call: TRBJ2-1
d_call: TRBD2
clone_size: many

cdr3_nt: TGTGCCAGCAGCCGTAAGGCGCTAGCGGGAGCCCCAGGTGATACGCAGTATTTT
cdr3_aa: CASSRKALAGAPGDTQYF
cdr3_length: 18
v_call: TRBV11-2
j_call: TRBJ2-3
d_call: TRBD2
clone_size: NA

cdr3_nt: TGCAGTGCCTCCCCACTAGCGGGGGGCCAGGCACAAGAGACCCAGTACTTC
cdr3_aa: CSASPLAGGQAQETQYF
cdr3_length: 17
v_call: TRBV20-1
j_call: TRBJ2-5
d_call: TRBD2
clone_size: once

cdr3_nt: TGTGCCAGCAGTGACGGGGCCACGCACGGGGATACGCAGTATTTT
cdr3_aa: CASSDGATHGDTQYF
cdr3_length: 15
v_call: TRBV6-4
j_call: TRBJ2-3
d_call: NA
clone_size: few

cdr3_nt: TGTGCCAGCAGCTTAGGGGCGGGCCACTACGAGCAGTACTTC
cdr3_aa: CASSLGAGHYEQYF
cdr3_length: 14
v_call: TRBV7-2
j_call: TRBJ2-7
d_call: NA
clone_size: NA

cdr3_nt: TGCAGTGCTCAGGGTCTGGGAGGCTACACCTTC
cdr3_aa: CSAQGLGGYTF
cdr3_length: 11
v_call: TRBV20-1
j_call: TRBJ1-2
d_call: NA
clone_size: many